Presented here are 9 T cell receptor beta chains from one specimen sequenced in a study of a mutant IDH1 vaccine in newly diagnosed glioma. The time point: week 11, during vaccination. Each dose delivered 300 ug of mutant IDH1 20-mer peptide subcutaneously with imiquimod. This table comes from immunoSEQ multiplex PCR, and its TCRdb copy is limited to in-frame clones, with some not included. The sample yields roughly 120,000 clones, approximately 87% seen once. These receptors' antigens are unknown. Specimen: PBMCs, collected from a glioma patient whose treatment included an IDH1 peptide vaccine. The receptors shown here come from a woman aged 45-59 years with glioma.

V gene TRBV19 combines with J gene TRBJ1-4; a possible D gene is TRBD1 (6 bases). Germline assignment: CDR1 LNHDA and CDR2 SQIVND (reference sequence). CDR3 size: 13 residues. Trimming took off 4 bases at V and 8 bases at J, with 11 bases between the two ends. In nucleotides, the CDR3 is TGTGCCAGTAGTAAAGGTCAGGGGGAAAAACTGTTTTTT. This translates into CASSKGQGEKLFF.

This clone has a single count. CDR3 region: CASSSRLAGRYNEQFF. DNA for the CDR3: TGCGCCAGCAGCTCACGACTAGCGGGCCGATACAATGAGCAGTTCTTC. The chain couples TRBV5-1 to TRBJ2-1, with 10 bases aligning to TRBD2. V lost 3 bases to trimming and J lost 4 bases; unmatched junction nucleotides: 7. CDR3 length: 16 residues. Germline V gene data show CDR1 as SGHRS and CDR2 as YFSETQ.

J is TRBJ2-7 and V is TRBV5-1; TRBD1 is a possible D gene (7 bases). CDR3 length equals 16 residues. Germline V lookup: CDR1 SGHRS, CDR2 YFSETQ. Trimming removed 0 bases at V and 1 base at J, with 14 bases between. Here the CDR3 DNA reads TGCGCCAGCAGCTTGGGGAGGGGGCAGGTTTCCTACGAGCAGTACTTC. It specifies CASSLGRGQVSYEQYF.

This clone was recorded once. V usage is TRBV28 and J usage is TRBJ1-2; 7 nucleotides match TRBD1. V dropped 4 bases and J dropped 5; count of bases not matched to a gene: 7. The CDR3 extends over 14 amino acids. CDR1 is MDHEN and CDR2 is SYDVKM in the germline V gene. Written as DNA, the CDR3 is TGTGCCAGCAGTTCTAGCTCAGGGGGGTATGGCTACACCTTC. It translates to CASSSSSGGYGYTF.

This clone has only one observation. J is TRBJ2-7 and V is TRBV18; TRBD2 matches 8 bases. Germline V gene data show CDR1 as KGHSH and CDR2 as LQKENI. This CDR3 is 13 amino acids long. With 3 bases clipped from V and 3 bases from J, the junction kept 1 base outside the gene matches. The CDR3 loop reads CASSPSGNYEQYF. DNA of the CDR3: TGTGCCAGCTCACCTAGCGGGAACTACGAGCAGTACTTC.

With respect to this clone: Within the sample, other DNA sequences also encode this same CDR3. The gene calls are TRBV9 and TRBJ2-1; D is undetermined. The germline V and J ends were trimmed by 0 bases and 5 bases, with 3 bases remaining between them. Germline V gene lookup returns CDR1 SGDLS and CDR2 YYNGEE. The length of the CDR3 is 12 residues. This chain's CDR3 is CASSVGNNEQFF. CDR3 DNA: TGTGCCAGCAGCGTAGGGAACAATGAGCAGTTCTTC.

This sequence joins TRBV7-9 and TRBJ2-3; D possibly uses TRBD1 or TRBD2 (5 bases each). The CDR3 covers 15 residues. V was trimmed by 5 bases and J by 4 bases, leaving 16 bases between them. CDR1 and CDR2 (germline): SEHNR, FQNEAQ (reference sequence). The CDR3 DNA is TGTGCCAGCAGCAGGGGACCATCGCCGGCAGATACGCAGTATTTT. Amino acids: CASSRGPSPADTQYF.

The rearrangement joins TRBV6-1 to TRBJ1-1; weak D call: TRBD1 (6 bases). V shed 10 bases and J shed 1 base, with 13 bases lying between them. Germline CDR1 and CDR2: MNHNS and SASEGT. This CDR3 spans 13 amino acids. The CDR3: CATSQGRNTEAFF. The DNA of the CDR3 is TGTGCCACCTCTCAGGGGCGGAACACTGAAGCTTTCTTT.

The chain carries TRBV6-1 and TRBJ2-7; a possible D gene is TRBD2 (5 bases). The V gene lost 6 bases and the J gene lost 9 bases, with 15 bases spanning the gap. Germline CDR1 and CDR2: MNHNS and SASEGT. The CDR3 contains 12 residues. The CDR3 DNA follows: TGTGCCAGCAGCTTCGGCGGGTCCGGGCAGTACTTC. Residues: CASSFGGSGQYF.